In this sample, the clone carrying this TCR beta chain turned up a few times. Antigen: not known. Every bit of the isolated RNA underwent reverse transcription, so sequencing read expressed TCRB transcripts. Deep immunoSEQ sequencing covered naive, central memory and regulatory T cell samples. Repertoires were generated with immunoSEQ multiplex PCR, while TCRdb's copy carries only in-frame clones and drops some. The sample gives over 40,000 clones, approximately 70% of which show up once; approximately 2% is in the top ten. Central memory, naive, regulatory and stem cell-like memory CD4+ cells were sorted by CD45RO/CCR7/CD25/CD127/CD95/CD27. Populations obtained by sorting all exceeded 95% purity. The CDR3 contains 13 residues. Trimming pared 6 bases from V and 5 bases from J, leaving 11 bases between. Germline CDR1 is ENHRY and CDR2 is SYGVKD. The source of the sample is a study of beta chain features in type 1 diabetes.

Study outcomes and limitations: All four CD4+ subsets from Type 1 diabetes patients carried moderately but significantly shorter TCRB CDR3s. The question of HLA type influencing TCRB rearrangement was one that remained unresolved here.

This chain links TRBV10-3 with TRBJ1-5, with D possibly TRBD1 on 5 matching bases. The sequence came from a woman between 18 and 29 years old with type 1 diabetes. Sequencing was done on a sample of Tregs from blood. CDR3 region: CAIRLGEDQPQHF. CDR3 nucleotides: TGTGCCATCAGACTGGGGGAGGATCAGCCCCAGCATTTT.